These T cell receptor beta chains were read from a single sample in a study of blood T cell repertoires in COVID-19. The protocol was immunoSEQ multiplex PCR, while the TCRdb copy is restricted to in-frame clones and leaves out a portion. This sample has around 220,000 clones, with approximately 91% found just once. The material sequenced was peripheral blood. These receptor sequences come from a middle-aged woman who had recovered from COVID-19. CDR3s include the opening cysteine and the closing phenylalanine or tryptophan. Each record gives: V gene, D gene, clone size, J gene, CDR3 protein, CDR3 DNA. The D gene is left open where the match is weak. Only part of the rows carry a size: once, few, many, or a class if the clone is expanded.

>TRBV6-1|TRBD2|NA|TRBJ2-3
CASSEGLAGAPKDTQYF
TGTGCCAGCAGTGAAGGACTAGCGGGAGCCCCCAAGGATACGCAGTATTTT
>TRBV2|TRBD1|NA|TRBJ2-3
CASSEARTGWQDTQYF
TGTGCCAGCAGTGAAGCTCGGACAGGGTGGCAAGATACGCAGTATTTT
>TRBV11-3|TRBD1|NA|TRBJ2-4
CASSLADRQGGGIQYF
TGTGCCAGCAGCTTAGCCGACCGACAGGGCGGAGGCATTCAGTACTTC
>TRBV11-2|TRBD1|NA|TRBJ1-2
CASSGIYYDRDYGYTF
TGTGCCAGCAGCGGTATCTACTACGACAGGGACTATGGCTACACCTTC
>TRBV7-2|TRBD2|NA|TRBJ2-1
CASSPVGTSSYNEQFF
TGTGCCAGCAGCCCCGTAGGGACTAGCTCCTACAATGAGCAGTTCTTC
>TRBV5-1|NA|NA|TRBJ1-2
CASSLYRGANYGYTF
TGCGCCAGCAGCTTGTATCGGGGGGCAAACTATGGCTACACCTTC
>TRBV7-2|TRBD1|NA|TRBJ1-2
CASSPPPGQGARGRGGYTF
TGTGCCAGCAGCCCTCCTCCGGGACAGGGGGCCCGAGGTAGGGGTGGCTACACCTTC
>TRBV20-1|NA|NA|TRBJ1-5
CSASKTGDQPQHF
TGCAGTGCTAGTAAGACGGGGGATCAGCCCCAGCATTTT
>TRBV19|NA|NA|TRBJ2-2
CASTPRTASNTGELFF
TGTGCCAGTACTCCCCGGACAGCCTCCAACACCGGGGAGCTGTTTTTT
>TRBV5-6|NA|NA|TRBJ1-6
CASSLVREGSPLHF
TGTGCCAGCAGCTTAGTGCGGGAGGGCTCACCCCTCCACTTT
>TRBV7-9|NA|NA|TRBJ2-2
CASSLSAGELFF
TGTGCCAGCAGCTTATCCGCCGGGGAGCTGTTTTTT
>TRBV5-1|TRBD1|NA|TRBJ2-6
CASSLEGAGANVLTF
TGCGCCAGCAGCTTGGAGGGGGCCGGGGCCAACGTCCTGACTTTC
>TRBV12-2|NA|many|TRBJ1-1
CASRLPGPGVTEAFF
TGTGCAAGTCGCTTACCAGGTCCGGGGGTTACTGAAGCTTTCTTT
>TRBV27|NA|NA|TRBJ1-1
CASSLLSGSNTEAFF
TGTGCCAGCAGTTTATTATCAGGGTCGAACACTGAAGCTTTCTTT
>TRBV2|NA|NA|TRBJ2-5
CASSPSQETQYF
TGTGCCAGCAGTCCCAGTCAAGAGACCCAGTACTTC
>TRBV2|NA|NA|TRBJ2-1
CASSEEEGLSNEQFF
TGTGCCAGCAGTGAGGAGGAGGGATTGTCTAATGAGCAGTTCTTC
>TRBV29-1|NA|few|TRBJ1-2
CSVESGFYGYTF
TGCAGCGTTGAATCAGGATTCTATGGCTACACCTTC
>TRBV6-5|NA|few|TRBJ2-5
CASRWGSGVSQETQYF
TGTGCCAGCCGTTGGGGCAGTGGGGTGAGCCAAGAGACCCAGTACTTC
>TRBV4-3|TRBD1|NA|TRBJ1-2
CASSQAVRGRGSGYTF
TGCGCCAGCAGCCAAGCCGTTAGGGGCAGGGGGTCTGGCTACACCTTC
>TRBV28|TRBD1|NA|TRBJ2-7
CASRTTGTGYEQYF
TGTGCCAGCCGAACAACCGGGACAGGGTACGAGCAGTACTTC
>TRBV14|TRBD2|NA|TRBJ2-7
CASSLGLAGGVWEQYF
TGTGCCAGCAGCCTTGGACTAGCGGGAGGAGTCTGGGAGCAGTACTTC
>TRBV7-9|NA|NA|TRBJ1-3
CASQATGAVSGNTIYF
TGTGCCAGCCAGGCGACAGGTGCCGTTTCTGGAAACACCATATATTTT
>TRBV3-1/TRBV3-2|TRBD2|few|TRBJ2-2
CASSFSGRGAGELFF
TGTGCCAGCAGCTTTAGCGGGAGGGGTGCCGGGGAGCTGTTTTTT
>TRBV28|NA|few|TRBJ2-2
CASSFRGRIELFF
TGTGCCAGCAGTTTTAGGGGAAGGATTGAGCTGTTTTTT
>TRBV28|TRBD1|NA|TRBJ1-3
CASNTHTGGGGNTIYF
TGTGCCAGCAACACACACACAGGGGGTGGTGGAAACACCATATATTTT
>TRBV7-9|TRBD1|NA|TRBJ1-4
CASSYFRTGTPLSHEKLFF
TGTGCCAGCAGCTACTTCCGGACAGGGACCCCCTTGAGTCATGAGAAACTGTTTTTT
>TRBV6-5|NA|NA|TRBJ2-5
CASSYSAPQETQYF
TGTGCCAGCAGTTACTCGGCACCTCAAGAGACCCAGTACTTC
>TRBV30|NA|NA|TRBJ1-4
CAWGPGGEGDEKLFF
TGTGCCTGGGGTCCCGGGGGGGAAGGGGATGAAAAACTGTTTTTT
>TRBV2|TRBD2|NA|TRBJ2-5
CASKRSGGYRETQYF
TGTGCCAGCAAGAGAAGCGGGGGGTATCGGGAGACCCAGTACTTC
>TRBV5-6|NA|NA|TRBJ2-2
CASSLPGTNTGELFF
TGTGCCAGCAGCTTACCCGGGACGAACACCGGGGAGCTGTTTTTT
>TRBV7-9|NA|few|TRBJ2-3
CASSLMRGVLGNPTDTQYF
TGTGCCAGCAGCTTAATGCGGGGTGTACTAGGTAACCCCACAGATACGCAGTATTTT
>TRBV30|NA|NA|TRBJ2-5
CAWSVSGTVVETQYF
TGTGCCTGGAGTGTCAGCGGCACAGTGGTGGAGACCCAGTACTTC
>TRBV19|TRBD1|few|TRBJ2-7
CASSSDRARPYEQYF
TGTGCCAGTAGTTCCGACAGGGCCAGGCCCTACGAGCAGTACTTC
>TRBV11-3|TRBD2|NA|TRBJ2-2
CASRRLAGGNTGELFF
TGTGCCAGCAGGCGTCTAGCGGGAGGAAATACCGGGGAGCTGTTTTTT
>TRBV5-4|TRBD2|NA|TRBJ2-5
CASSLGSPRRGGWETQYF
TGTGCCAGCAGCTTGGGCTCCCCCAGGCGGGGGGGATGGGAGACCCAGTACTTC
>TRBV28|NA|NA|TRBJ2-1
CASSPTGSSYNEQFF
TGTGCCAGCAGTCCGACGGGGAGCTCCTACAATGAGCAGTTCTTC
>TRBV28|NA|NA|TRBJ2-5
CASRRGGLDQETQYF
TGTGCCAGCCGAAGAGGGGGTCTGGATCAAGAGACCCAGTACTTC
>TRBV5-6|TRBD1|NA|TRBJ1-1
CASSETGVEKKNTEAFF
TGTGCCAGCAGCGAGACAGGGGTCGAAAAAAAGAACACTGAAGCTTTCTTT
>TRBV19|NA|NA|TRBJ1-5
CASSRQNSNQPQHF
TGTGCCAGTAGTAGACAGAATAGCAATCAGCCCCAGCATTTT
>TRBV9|NA|many|TRBJ2-7
CASSPTPGSSYEQYF
TGTGCCAGCAGCCCCACCCCGGGGAGCTCCTACGAGCAGTACTTC
>TRBV5-1|NA|once|TRBJ1-2
CASSLVVGGDGYTF
TGCGCCAGCAGCTTGGTTGTAGGGGGGGATGGCTACACCTTC
>TRBV15|NA|NA|TRBJ2-7
CATSNLRYEQYF
TGTGCCACCAGCAACCTACGCTACGAGCAGTACTTC
>TRBV7-8|TRBD1|NA|TRBJ1-2
CASSHGQGNNYGYTF
TGTGCCAGCAGCCACGGACAGGGAAATAACTATGGCTACACCTTC
>TRBV5-6|NA|once|TRBJ2-7
CASGAQGSYEQYF
TGTGCCAGCGGTGCACAGGGTTCCTACGAGCAGTACTTC
>TRBV5-1|TRBD2|NA|TRBJ2-2
CASSLKAGGPTGELFF
TGCGCCAGCAGCTTGAAGGCGGGGGGGCCCACCGGGGAGCTGTTTTTT
>TRBV7-2|NA|NA|TRBJ2-5
CASSIREPGSYGTQYF
TGTGCCAGCAGCATACGTGAACCCGGTAGTTATGGGACCCAGTACTTC
>TRBV30|TRBD1|NA|TRBJ1-5
CAWSRGQGRSNQPQHF
TGTGCCTGGAGCCGAGGACAGGGAAGGAGCAATCAGCCCCAGCATTTT
>TRBV30|NA|NA|TRBJ2-7
CAWSKGGPIIYEQYF
TGTGCCTGGAGTAAGGGAGGACCGATTATCTACGAGCAGTACTTC
>TRBV5-1|TRBD1|NA|TRBJ1-5
CASRETGEVDQPQHF
TGCGCCAGCAGGGAGACAGGGGAGGTCGATCAGCCCCAGCATTTT
>TRBV19|TRBD1|NA|TRBJ1-5
CASNTGAQAPQHF
TGTGCCAGTAACACAGGGGCTCAGGCGCCCCAGCATTTT
>TRBV6-5|NA|NA|TRBJ1-5
CASSPTGFSNQPQHF
TGTGCCAGCAGTCCGACTGGGTTCAGCAATCAGCCCCAGCATTTT
>TRBV30|NA|NA|TRBJ2-1
CAWSEGHSPLGEQFF
TGTGCCTGGAGTGAGGGACATTCCCCGCTCGGTGAGCAGTTCTTC
>TRBV19|TRBD1|NA|TRBJ1-1
CASRIRQGALTEAFF
TGTGCCAGTAGGATTCGACAGGGGGCGCTCACTGAAGCTTTCTTT
>TRBV27|NA|NA|TRBJ1-1
CASSLLGPQGNTEAFF
TGTGCCAGCAGTTTATTGGGGCCCCAAGGGAACACTGAAGCTTTCTTT
>TRBV19|TRBD1|NA|TRBJ1-4
CASSTGAYEKLFF
TGTGCCAGTAGCACAGGGGCCTATGAAAAACTGTTTTTT